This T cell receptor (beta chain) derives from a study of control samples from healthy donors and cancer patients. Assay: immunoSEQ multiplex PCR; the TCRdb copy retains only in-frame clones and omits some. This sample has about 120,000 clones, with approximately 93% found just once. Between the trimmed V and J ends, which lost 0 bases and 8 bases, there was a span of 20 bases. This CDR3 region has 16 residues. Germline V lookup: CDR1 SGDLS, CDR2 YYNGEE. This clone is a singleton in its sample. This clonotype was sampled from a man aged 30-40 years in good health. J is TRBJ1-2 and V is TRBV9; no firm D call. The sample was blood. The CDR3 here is CASSVGSGGKYSGYTF. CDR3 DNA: TGTGCCAGCAGCGTAGGCTCGGGAGGGAAGTATAGCGGCTACACCTTC.